This record covers a single T cell receptor beta chain. V lost 5 bases to trimming and J lost 4 bases; unmatched junction nucleotides: 9. There are 15 residues in the CDR3. Per the germline V gene, CDR1 is SEHNR and CDR2 is FQNEAQ (reference sequence). TCRdb keeps only in-frame clones here, not all; method: immunoSEQ multiplex PCR. The profile shows 200,000 to 250,000 clones, 86% of them singletons. The data were taken from a study of blood T cell repertoires in COVID-19. The specimen was peripheral blood. This sequence originates from a man aged 80 or over with acute or convalescent COVID-19. The genes are TRBV7-9 and TRBJ2-7; TRBD1 matches at 9 bases. In nucleotides, the CDR3 is TGTGCCAGCAGCCCGAGACAGGGGGTGGTATACGAGCAGTACTTC. This gives the protein CASSPRQGVVYEQYF.